The T cell receptor beta chain described here comes from a study of human T cells and chemical hapten exposure. In the authors' methods: From about 20,000 to 690,000 TCRs were found per sample, with a median of about 100,000. Via MiXCR, TCRdb re-called the RACE reads, giving one row per CDR3 protein. The V and J calls here are based on TCRdb, not the publication. The sample carries more than 80,000 distinct CDR3 sequences, about 10% recorded once. This CDR3 spans 14 amino acids. From germline, CDR1 is MGHDK and CDR2 SYGVNS. Between the trimmed V and J ends, which lost 7 bases and 7 bases, there was a span of 14 bases. The time point: patch test 2, 6 weeks after DPC sensitization. The treatment is: therapeutic diphenylcyclopropenone sensitization with weekly scalp DPC.

The clonotype was recovered from a woman in her 50s with alopecia areata. Some clones in this sample may be carry-over from other donors' samples. This chain links TRBV25-1 with TRBJ1-6; D remains unclear. The specimen was whole blood, collected in connection with sensitization to the hapten diphenylcyclopropenone (DPC). This chain's CDR3 is CASKRQELNSPLHF. CDR3 DNA sequence: TGTGCCAGCAAAAGGCAGGAGTTGAATTCACCCCTCCACTTT.